This T cell receptor (beta chain) was documented in a study of radiation and T cells in renal cell carcinoma. Whole-study context: Nephrectomy followed 15 Gy stereotactic body radiation by 4 weeks.

Concerning this clone: Its antigen is still unknown.

Study outcomes and limitations: Baseline intratumoral clonotype presence is unknown without pretreatment biopsies. From baseline, blood top tumor clonotypes peaked at 2 weeks post-radiation.

Clones were sequenced by immunoSEQ multiplex PCR, and TCRdb holds only the in-frame ones, with some missing. The sample consists of roughly 120,000 clones, about four fifths of them appearing once. As to time point: baseline pretreatment blood. Indicated treatment: 15 Gy SBRT to primary tumor, nephrectomy 4 weeks later. Blood was sampled at baseline, 2 weeks and 4 weeks after SBRT. Here the sequenced sample was blood, taken from a patient whose treatment included radiotherapy and nephrectomy. The origin of this receptor is a woman aged 60 to 75 with renal cell carcinoma.

CDR3 amino acids: CASSLEAGATNEQFF. CDR3 in DNA: TGCGCCAGCAGCTTGGAGGCGGGGGCGACCAATGAGCAGTTCTTC. J is TRBJ2-1 and V is TRBV5-1, with TRBD2 as a possible D gene (7 bases). The V end was cut by 0 bases, the J end by 6 bases, with 13 bases between. CDR3 length: 15 amino acids. CDR1 and CDR2 from the germline V gene are SGHRS and YFSETQ.